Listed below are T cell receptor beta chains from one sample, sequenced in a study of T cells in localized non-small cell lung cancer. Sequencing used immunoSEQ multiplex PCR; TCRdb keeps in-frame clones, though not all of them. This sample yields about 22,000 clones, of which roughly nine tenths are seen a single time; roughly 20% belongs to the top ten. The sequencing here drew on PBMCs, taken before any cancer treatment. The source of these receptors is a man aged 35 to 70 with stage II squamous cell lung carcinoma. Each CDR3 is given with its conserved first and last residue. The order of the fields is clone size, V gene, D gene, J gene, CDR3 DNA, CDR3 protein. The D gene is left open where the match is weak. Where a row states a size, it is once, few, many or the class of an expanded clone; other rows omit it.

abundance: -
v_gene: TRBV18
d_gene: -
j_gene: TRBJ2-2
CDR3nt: TGTGCCAGCTCACTCACGACCGGGGAGCTGTTTTTT
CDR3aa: CASSLTTGELFF

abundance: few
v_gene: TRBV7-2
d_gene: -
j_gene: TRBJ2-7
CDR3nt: TGTGCCAGCAGCTTAGCATCCCGGCGGAGGGGTGAGCAGTACTTC
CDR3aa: CASSLASRRRGEQYF

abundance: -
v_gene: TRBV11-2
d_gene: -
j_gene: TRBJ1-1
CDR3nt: TGTGCCAGCAGCTTATCCCGGATAGCTTTCTTT
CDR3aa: CASSLSRIAFF

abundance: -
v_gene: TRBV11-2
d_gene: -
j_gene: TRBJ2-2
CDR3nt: TGTGCCAGCAGCGCCAGCCCGGGGGGCGGAACCGGGGAGCTGTTTTTT
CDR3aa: CASSASPGGGTGELFF

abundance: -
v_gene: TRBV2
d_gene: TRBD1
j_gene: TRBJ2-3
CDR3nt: TGTGCCCCGGGACAGGGGTCGGATACGCAGTATTTT
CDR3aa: CAPGQGSDTQYF

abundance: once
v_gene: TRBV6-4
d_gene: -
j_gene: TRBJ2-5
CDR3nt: TGTGCCAGCAGTTCCACGGTCGAGGGGACCCAGTACTTC
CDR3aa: CASSSTVEGTQYF

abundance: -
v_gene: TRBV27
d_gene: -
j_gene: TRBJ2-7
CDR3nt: TGTGCCAGCAGTTTCCGGGGTTCGGGCCCTACCTACGAGCAGTACTTC
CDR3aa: CASSFRGSGPTYEQYF

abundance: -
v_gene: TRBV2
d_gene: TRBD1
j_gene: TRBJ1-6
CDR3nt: TGTGCCAGCAGTGAGGGTTACAGGGGAGGTAGCTCCTATAATTCACCCCTCCACTTT
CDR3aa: CASSEGYRGGSSYNSPLHF

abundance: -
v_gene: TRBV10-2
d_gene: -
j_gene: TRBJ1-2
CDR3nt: TGCGCCAGCAGTGAAATAGGGCTTAACTATGGCTACACCTTC
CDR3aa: CASSEIGLNYGYTF

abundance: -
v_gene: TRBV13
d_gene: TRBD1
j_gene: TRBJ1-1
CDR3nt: TGTGCCAGCAGCCCGGACAGGGATGGGGAAGCTTTCTTT
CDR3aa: CASSPDRDGEAFF

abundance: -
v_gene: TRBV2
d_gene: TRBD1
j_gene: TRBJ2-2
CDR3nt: TGTGCCAGCAGTTGGACAGGGGGCACCGGGGAGCTGTTTTTT
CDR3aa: CASSWTGGTGELFF

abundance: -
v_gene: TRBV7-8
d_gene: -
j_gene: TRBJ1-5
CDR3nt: TGTGCCAGCAGCTTAAAGGGTCAGCCCCAGCATTTT
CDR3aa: CASSLKGQPQHF

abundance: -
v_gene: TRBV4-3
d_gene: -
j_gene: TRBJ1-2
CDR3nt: TGCGCCAGCAGCCAAGATCTAGACGTCTATGGCTACACCTTC
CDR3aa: CASSQDLDVYGYTF

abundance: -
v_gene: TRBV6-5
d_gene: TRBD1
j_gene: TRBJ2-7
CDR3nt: TGTGCCAGCAGATTGAGGACAGGGGTCTCCTACGAGCAGTACTTC
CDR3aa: CASRLRTGVSYEQYF

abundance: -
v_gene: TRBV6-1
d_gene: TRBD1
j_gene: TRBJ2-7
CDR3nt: TGTGCCAGCAGCGCCGGGACAGTAACTGGGGAGCAGTACTTC
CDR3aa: CASSAGTVTGEQYF

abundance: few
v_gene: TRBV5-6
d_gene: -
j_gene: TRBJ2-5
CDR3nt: TGTGCCAGCAGCTTGGCAGGGGGGGAGACCCAGTACTTC
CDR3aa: CASSLAGGETQYF

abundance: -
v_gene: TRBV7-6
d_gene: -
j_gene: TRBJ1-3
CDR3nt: TGTGCCAGCAGCTCAAGGATGCTAAACGTAGACAGACACTCTGGAAACACCATATATTTT
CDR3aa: CASSSRMLNVDRHSGNTIYF

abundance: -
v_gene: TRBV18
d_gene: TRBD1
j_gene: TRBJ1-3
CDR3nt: TGTGCCAGCTCACCCGACAGGGGCAGCGGAAACACCATATATTTT
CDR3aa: CASSPDRGSGNTIYF

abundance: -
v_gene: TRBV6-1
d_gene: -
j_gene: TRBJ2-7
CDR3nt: -
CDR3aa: CASTFGPGFGEQYF

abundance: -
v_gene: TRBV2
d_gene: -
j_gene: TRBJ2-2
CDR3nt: TGTGCCAGCAGTGAACAGGGACCGAACACCGGGGAGCTGTTTTTT
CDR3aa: CASSEQGPNTGELFF

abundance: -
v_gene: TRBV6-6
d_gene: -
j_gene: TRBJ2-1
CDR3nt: TGTGCCACCCGGGACTCCGGTGAGCAGTTCTTC
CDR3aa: CATRDSGEQFF

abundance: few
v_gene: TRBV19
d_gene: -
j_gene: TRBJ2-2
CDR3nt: TGTGCCAGTAGTATCATGGGGGCCGGGGAGCTGTTTTTT
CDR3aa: CASSIMGAGELFF

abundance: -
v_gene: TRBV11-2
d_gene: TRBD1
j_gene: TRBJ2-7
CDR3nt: TGTGCCTCCCGGACAGGGCGCGAGCAGTACTTC
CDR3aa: CASRTGREQYF

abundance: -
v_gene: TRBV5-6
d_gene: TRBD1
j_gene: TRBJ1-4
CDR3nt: TGTGCCAGCAGCTTGGGTAACAGGGGGCAGGGTGAAAAACTGTTTTTT
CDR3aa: CASSLGNRGQGEKLFF

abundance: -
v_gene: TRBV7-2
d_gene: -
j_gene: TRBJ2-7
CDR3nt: TGTGCCAGCAGCGACAGTCCCTACGAGCAGTACTTC
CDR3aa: CASSDSPYEQYF

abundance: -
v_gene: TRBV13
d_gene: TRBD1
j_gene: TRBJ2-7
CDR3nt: TGTGCCAGCAGCCCAACCGGGACAGCCACCTACGAGCAGTACTTC
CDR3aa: CASSPTGTATYEQYF

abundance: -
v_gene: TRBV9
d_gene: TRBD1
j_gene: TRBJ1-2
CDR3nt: TGTGCCAGCAGCACCCGACAGGGAGAAAGGAATGGCTACACCTTC
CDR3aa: CASSTRQGERNGYTF

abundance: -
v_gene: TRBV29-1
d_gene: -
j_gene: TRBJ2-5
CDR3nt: TGCAGCTATTTTCGGGGCCTTCAAGAGACCCAGTACTTC
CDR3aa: CSYFRGLQETQYF

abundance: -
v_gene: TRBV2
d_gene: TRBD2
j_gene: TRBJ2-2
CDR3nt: TGTGCCAGCAGGGCGAGGCTAGCGGGAGCTACCGGGGAGCTGTTTTTT
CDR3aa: CASRARLAGATGELFF

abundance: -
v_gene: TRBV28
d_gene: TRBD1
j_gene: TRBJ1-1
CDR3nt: TGTGCCAGCAGACGGACAGGGAGTAATTGGAACACTGAAGCTTTCTTT
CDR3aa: CASRRTGSNWNTEAFF

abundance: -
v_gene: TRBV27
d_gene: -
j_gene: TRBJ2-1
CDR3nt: TGTGCCAGCAGTACAGGCGTGACCGACAATGAGCAGTTCTTC
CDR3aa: CASSTGVTDNEQFF

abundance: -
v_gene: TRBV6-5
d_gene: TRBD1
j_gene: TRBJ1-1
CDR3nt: TGTGCCAGCAGTTATTCCGGGACAGGAGCTTTCTTT
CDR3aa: CASSYSGTGAFF

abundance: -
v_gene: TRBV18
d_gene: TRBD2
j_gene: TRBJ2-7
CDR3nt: TGTGCCAGCTCCCTAGCGGGGGGAGCAGAGCAGTACTTC
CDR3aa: CASSLAGGAEQYF

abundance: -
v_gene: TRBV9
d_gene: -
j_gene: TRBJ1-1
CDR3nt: TGTGCCAGCAGCCCAGTTGGTCAGTACACTGAAGCTTTCTTT
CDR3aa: CASSPVGQYTEAFF

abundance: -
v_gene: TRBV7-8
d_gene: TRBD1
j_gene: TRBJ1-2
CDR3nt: TGTGCCAGCAGCTTAGGACGCCGACAGGGCGGTACCTATGGCTACACCTTC
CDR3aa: CASSLGRRQGGTYGYTF

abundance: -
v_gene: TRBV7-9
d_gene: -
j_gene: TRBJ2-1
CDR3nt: TGTGCCAGCAGCTTAGTTTCAGGTTATGTAAATGAGCAGTTCTTC
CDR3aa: CASSLVSGYVNEQFF

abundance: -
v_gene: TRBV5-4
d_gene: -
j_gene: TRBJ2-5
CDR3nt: TGTGCCAGCAGCGACCGGGACAAGAACCAAGAGACCCAGTACTTC
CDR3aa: CASSDRDKNQETQYF

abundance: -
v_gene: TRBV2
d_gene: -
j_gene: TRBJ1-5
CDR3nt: TGTGCCAGCAGGATAGGGTGGGCTCAGCCCCAGCATTTT
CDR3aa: CASRIGWAQPQHF

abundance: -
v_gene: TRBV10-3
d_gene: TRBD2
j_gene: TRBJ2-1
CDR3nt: TGTGCCATCAGGGGGACTAGCGGGATCTCCTACAATGAGCAGTTCTTC
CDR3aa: CAIRGTSGISYNEQFF

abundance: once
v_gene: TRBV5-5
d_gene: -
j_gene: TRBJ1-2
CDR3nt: TGTGCCAGCAGCTTGGAAACCTATGGCTACACCTTC
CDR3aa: CASSLETYGYTF

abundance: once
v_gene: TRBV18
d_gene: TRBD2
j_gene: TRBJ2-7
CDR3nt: TGTGCCAGCTCACTCCTATCGGCTAGCGGGAGAGGGGAGCAGTACTTC
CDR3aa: CASSLLSASGRGEQYF

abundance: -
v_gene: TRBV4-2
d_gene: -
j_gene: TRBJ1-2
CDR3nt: TGTGCCAGCAGCCAAGAATCGGGGGGGCGAGGCTACACCTTC
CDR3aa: CASSQESGGRGYTF

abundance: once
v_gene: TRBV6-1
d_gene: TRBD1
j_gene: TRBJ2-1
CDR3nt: TGTGCCAGCAGTGAACGGGTGATGACAGGGTCGGATGAGCAGTTCTTC
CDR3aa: CASSERVMTGSDEQFF

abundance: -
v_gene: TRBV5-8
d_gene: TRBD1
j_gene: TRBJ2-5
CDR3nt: TGTGCCAGCAGCGGACAGGGGGCGGGGACCCAGTACTTC
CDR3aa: CASSGQGAGTQYF

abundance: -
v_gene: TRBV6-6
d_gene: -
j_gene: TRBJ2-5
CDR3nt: TGTGCCAGCAGTTACTCGGGAGGTCCGGGGACCCAGTACTTC
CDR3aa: CASSYSGGPGTQYF

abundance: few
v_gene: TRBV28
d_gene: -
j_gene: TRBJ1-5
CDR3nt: TGTGCCAGCAGCCCCCCAGGGAATCAGCCCCAGCATTTT
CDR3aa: CASSPPGNQPQHF

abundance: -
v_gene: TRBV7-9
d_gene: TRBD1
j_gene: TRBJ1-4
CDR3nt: TGTGCCAGCAGCCCTAGGACTGGGACAGTAGAAAAACTGTTTTTT
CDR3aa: CASSPRTGTVEKLFF

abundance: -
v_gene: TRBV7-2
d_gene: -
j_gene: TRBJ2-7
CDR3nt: TGTGCCAGCAGCCCCCGGGACGGGAACTACGAGCAGTACTTC
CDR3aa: CASSPRDGNYEQYF

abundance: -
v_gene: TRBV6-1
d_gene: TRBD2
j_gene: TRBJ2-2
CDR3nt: TGTGCCAGCAGTGAACAGACGGGAGGTGCCAGGGAGCTGTTTTTT
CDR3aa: CASSEQTGGARELFF

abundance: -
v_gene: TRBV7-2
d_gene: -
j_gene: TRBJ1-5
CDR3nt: TGTGCCAGCAGCACCCTATCGAGCAATCAGCCCCAGCATTTT
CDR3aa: CASSTLSSNQPQHF